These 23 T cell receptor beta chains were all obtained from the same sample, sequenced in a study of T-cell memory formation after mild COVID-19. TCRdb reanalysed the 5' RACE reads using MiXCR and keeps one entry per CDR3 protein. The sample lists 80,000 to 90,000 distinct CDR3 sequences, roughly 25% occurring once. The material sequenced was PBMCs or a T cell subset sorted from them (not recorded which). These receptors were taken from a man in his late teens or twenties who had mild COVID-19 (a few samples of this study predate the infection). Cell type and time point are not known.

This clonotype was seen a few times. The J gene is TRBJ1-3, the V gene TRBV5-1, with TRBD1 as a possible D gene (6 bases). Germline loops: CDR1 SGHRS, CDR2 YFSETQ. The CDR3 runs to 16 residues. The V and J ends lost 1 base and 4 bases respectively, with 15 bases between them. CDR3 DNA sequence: TGCGCCAGCAGCTTGATCGGCAGGGGAAACGGAAACACCATATATTTT. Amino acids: CASSLIGRGNGNTIYF.

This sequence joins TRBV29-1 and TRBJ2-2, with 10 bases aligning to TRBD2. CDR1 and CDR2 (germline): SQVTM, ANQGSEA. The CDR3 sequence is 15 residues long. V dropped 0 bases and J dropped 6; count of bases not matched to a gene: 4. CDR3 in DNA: TGCAGCGTTGAAGATCAGCGGGGGGGTCCCGGGGAGCTGTTTTTT. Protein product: CSVEDQRGGPGELFF.

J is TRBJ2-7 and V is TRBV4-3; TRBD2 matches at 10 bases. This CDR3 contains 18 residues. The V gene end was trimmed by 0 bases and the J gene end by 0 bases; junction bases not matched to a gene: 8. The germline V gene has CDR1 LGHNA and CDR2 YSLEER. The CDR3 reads CASSQDASSGGYSYEQYF. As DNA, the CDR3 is TGCGCCAGCAGCCAAGATGCGAGTAGCGGGGGGTACTCCTACGAGCAGTACTTC.

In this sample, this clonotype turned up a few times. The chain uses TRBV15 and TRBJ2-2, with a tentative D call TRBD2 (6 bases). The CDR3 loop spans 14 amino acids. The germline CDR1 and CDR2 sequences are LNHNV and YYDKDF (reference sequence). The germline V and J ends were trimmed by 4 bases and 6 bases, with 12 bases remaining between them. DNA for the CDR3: TGTGCCACCAGCACCGCCGGAGGGTCCGGGGAGCTGTTTTTT. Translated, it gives CATSTAGGSGELFF.

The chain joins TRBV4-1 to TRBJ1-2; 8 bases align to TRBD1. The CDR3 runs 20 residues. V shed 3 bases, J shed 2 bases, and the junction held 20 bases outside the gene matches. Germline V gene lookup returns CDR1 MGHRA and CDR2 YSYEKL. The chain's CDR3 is CASSQFVTGTGIHINYGYTF. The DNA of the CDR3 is TGCGCCAGCAGCCAGTTCGTCACCGGGACAGGAATTCATATCAACTATGGCTACACCTTC.

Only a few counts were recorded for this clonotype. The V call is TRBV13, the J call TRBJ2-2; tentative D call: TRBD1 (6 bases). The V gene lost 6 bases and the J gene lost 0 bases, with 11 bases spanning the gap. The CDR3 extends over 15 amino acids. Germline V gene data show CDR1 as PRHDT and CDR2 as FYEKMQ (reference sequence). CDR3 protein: CASSSGTPNTGELFF. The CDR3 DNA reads TGTGCCAGCAGTTCCGGGACACCGAACACCGGGGAGCTGTTTTTT.

CDR3 coding DNA: TGTGCCAGCAGCGATCCCTTGAAGATGGGGGCAGATACGCAGTATTTT. It translates to CASSDPLKMGADTQYF. The V gene is TRBV5-5, the J gene TRBJ2-3; D may match TRBD1 or TRBD2 (5 bases each). The CDR3 has 16 amino acids. Looked up from germline, CDR1 is SGHKS and CDR2 is YYEKEE (reference sequence). Trimming took off 4 bases at V and 4 bases at J, with 19 bases between the two ends.

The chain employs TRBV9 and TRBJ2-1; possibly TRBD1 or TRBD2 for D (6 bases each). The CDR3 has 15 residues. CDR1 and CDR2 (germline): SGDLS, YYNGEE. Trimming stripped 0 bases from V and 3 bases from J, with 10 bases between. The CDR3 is CASSVGGGGYNEQFF. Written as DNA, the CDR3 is TGTGCCAGCAGCGTAGGAGGGGGAGGCTACAATGAGCAGTTCTTC.

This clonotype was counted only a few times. CDR3 loop: CSVEDPSGGQYEQYF. For the CDR3, the DNA is TGCAGCGTTGAAGATCCCTCCGGGGGCCAGTACGAGCAGTACTTC. The chain recombines TRBV29-1 with TRBJ2-7, with D perhaps given as TRBD1 or TRBD2 (6 bases each). Germline V gives CDR1 SQVTM, CDR2 ANQGSEA. This CDR3 is 15 amino acids long. V lost 0 bases, J lost 4 bases, and 16 bases lay in between.

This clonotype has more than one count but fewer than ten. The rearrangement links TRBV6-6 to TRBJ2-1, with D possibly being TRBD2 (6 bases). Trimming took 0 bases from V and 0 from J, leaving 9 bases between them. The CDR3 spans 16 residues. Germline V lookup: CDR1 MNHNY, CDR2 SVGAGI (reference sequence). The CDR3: CASSYSGRSSYNEQFF. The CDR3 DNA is TGTGCCAGCAGTTACTCGGGGAGGAGCTCCTACAATGAGCAGTTCTTC.

The CDR3 DNA is TGCAGCGTTGAATTTGGGTTGCCTAATGAAAAACTGTTTTTT. This sequence encodes CSVEFGLPNEKLFF. The chain links TRBV29-1 to TRBJ1-4, with unresolved D. The V gene lost 2 bases and the J gene lost 3 bases, with 10 bases spanning the gap. Germline V gives CDR1 SQVTM, CDR2 ANQGSEA. CDR3 length: 14 amino acids.

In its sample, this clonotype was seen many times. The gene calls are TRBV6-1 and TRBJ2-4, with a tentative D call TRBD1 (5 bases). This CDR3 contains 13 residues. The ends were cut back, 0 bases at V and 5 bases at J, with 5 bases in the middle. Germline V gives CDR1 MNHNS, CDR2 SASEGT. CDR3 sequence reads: CASSEAGQNIQYF. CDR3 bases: TGTGCCAGCAGTGAAGCGGGGCAAAACATTCAGTACTTC.

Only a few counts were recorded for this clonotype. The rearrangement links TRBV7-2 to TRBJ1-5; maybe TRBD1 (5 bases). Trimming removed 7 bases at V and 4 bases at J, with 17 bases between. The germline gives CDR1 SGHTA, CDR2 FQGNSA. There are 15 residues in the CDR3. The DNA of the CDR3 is TGTGCCAGCACCGTGGAGGGGAACCCTAATCAGCCCCAGCATTTT. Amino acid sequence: CASTVEGNPNQPQHF.

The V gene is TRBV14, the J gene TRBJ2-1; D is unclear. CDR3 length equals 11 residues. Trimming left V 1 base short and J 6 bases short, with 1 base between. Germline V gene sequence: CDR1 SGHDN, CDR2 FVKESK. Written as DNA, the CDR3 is TGTGCCAGCAGCCAAGGCAATGAGCAGTTCTTC. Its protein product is CASSQGNEQFF.

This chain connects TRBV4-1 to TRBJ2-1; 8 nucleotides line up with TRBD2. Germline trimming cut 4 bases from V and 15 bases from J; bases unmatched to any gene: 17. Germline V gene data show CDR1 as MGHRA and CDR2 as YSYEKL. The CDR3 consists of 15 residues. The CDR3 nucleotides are TGCGCCAGCAGCCCGTGGCATCTAGCGGGCGCGCCAGGGTTCTTC. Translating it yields CASSPWHLAGAPGFF.

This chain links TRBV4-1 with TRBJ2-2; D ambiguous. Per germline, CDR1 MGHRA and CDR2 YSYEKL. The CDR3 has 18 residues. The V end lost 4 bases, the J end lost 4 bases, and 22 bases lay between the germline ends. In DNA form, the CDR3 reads TGCGCCAGCAGCCGTTCACCGGCCAGGAGCGAAGGCACCGGGGAGCTGTTTTTT. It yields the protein CASSRSPARSEGTGELFF.

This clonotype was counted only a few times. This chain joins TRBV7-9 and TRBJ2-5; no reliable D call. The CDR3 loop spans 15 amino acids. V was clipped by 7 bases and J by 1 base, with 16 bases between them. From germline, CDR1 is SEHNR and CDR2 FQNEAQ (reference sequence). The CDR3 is CASIPQDDVQETQYF. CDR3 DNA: TGTGCCAGCATCCCCCAAGACGACGTCCAAGAGACCCAGTACTTC.

The CDR3 region has the DNA TGTGCCAGCCAAGGTTGGCAGTACCAAGAGACCCAGTACTTC. Protein: CASQGWQYQETQYF. This chain uses TRBV5-6 with TRBJ2-5; no clear D. CDR3 size: 14 residues. V lost 7 bases, J lost 0 bases, and 13 bases lay in between. The germline CDR1 and CDR2 sequences are SGHDT and YYEEEE.

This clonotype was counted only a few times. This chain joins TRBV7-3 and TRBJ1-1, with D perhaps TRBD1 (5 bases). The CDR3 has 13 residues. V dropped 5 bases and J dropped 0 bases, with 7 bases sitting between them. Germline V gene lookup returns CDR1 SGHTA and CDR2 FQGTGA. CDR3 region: CASSRGLNTEAFF. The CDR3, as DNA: TGTGCCAGCAGCCGGGGACTGAACACTGAAGCTTTCTTT. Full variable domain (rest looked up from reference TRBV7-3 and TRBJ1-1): GAGVSQTPSNKVTEKGKYVELRCDPISGHTALYWYRQSLGQGPEFLIYFQGTGAADDSGLPNDRFFAVRPEGSVSTLKIQRTERGDSAVYLCASSRGLNTEAFFGQGTRLTVV.

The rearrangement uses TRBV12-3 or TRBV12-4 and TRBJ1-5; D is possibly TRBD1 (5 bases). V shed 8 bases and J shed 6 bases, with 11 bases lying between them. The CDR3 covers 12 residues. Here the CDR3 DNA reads TGTGCCAGCCGGGCAGGGCCTCAGCCCCAGCATTTT. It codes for CASRAGPQPQHF.

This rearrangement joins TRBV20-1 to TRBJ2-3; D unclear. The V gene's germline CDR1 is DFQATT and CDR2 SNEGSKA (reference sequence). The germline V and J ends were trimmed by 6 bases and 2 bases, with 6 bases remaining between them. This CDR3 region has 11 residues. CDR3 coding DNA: TGCAGTGCCGCGGTCACAGATACGCAGTATTTT. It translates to CSAAVTDTQYF.

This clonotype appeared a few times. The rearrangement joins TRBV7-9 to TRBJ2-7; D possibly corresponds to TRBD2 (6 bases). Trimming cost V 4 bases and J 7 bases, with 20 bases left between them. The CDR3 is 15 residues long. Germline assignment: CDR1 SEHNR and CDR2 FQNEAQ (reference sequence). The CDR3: CASSSSRASGEEQYV. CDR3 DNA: TGTGCCAGCAGCTCCTCCCGGGCTTCGGGGGAAGAGCAGTACGTC.

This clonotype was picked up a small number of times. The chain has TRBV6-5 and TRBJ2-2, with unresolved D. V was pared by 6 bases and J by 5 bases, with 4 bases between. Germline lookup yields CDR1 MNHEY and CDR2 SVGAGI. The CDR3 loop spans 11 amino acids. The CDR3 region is CASRETGELFF. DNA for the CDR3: TGTGCCAGCAGGGAGACCGGGGAGCTGTTTTTT.